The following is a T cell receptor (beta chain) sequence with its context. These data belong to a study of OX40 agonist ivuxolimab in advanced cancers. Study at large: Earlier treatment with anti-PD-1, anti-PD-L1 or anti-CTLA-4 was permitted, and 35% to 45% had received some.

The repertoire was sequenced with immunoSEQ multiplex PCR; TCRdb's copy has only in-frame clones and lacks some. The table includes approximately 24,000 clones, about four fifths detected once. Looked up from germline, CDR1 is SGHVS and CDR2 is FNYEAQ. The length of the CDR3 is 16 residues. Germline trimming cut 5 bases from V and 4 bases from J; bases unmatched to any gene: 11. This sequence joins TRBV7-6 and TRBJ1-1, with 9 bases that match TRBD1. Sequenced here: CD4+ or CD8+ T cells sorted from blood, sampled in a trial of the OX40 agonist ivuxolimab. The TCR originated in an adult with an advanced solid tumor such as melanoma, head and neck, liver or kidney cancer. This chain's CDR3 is CASSPRTGEKGTEAFF. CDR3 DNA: TGTGCCAGCAGCCCTAGGACAGGGGAAAAGGGCACTGAAGCTTTCTTT.